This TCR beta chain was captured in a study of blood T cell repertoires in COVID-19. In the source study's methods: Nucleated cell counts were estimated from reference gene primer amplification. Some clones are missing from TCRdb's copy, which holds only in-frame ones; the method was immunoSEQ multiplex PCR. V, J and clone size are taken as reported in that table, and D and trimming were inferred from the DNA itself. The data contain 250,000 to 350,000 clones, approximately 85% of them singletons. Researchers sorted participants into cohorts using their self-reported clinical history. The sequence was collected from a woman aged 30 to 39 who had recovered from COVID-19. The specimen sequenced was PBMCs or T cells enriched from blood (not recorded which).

CDR3 protein: CASLGALDYGYTF. Here the CDR3 DNA reads TGTGCCAGCTTGGGGGCGCTGGACTATGGCTACACCTTC. This chain connects TRBV28 to TRBJ1-2; D may be TRBD1 (6 bases). The CDR3 contains 13 residues. Germline V gene lookup returns CDR1 MDHEN and CDR2 SYDVKM. V lost 8 bases and J lost 3, with 13 bases in between.